This entry features one T cell receptor (beta chain) sequence. Antigen specificity is unknown. The data derive from a study of blood T cells in healthy people across ages. Study conclusions and caveats: Donors of long life had a larger count of naive CD4+ cells and greater diversity than aged donors.

CDR3 length equals 14 residues. The V gene's germline CDR1 is MGHRA and CDR2 YSYEKL. V shed 0 bases and J shed 4 bases, with 9 bases lying between them. Through a sample-barcoded 5' primer and a J-beta primer mix, a second PCR was run for about 6 to 11 cycles. Each TCR beta cDNA got a 12-nucleotide random molecular identifier. Using its own MiXCR run on the 5' RACE reads, TCRdb lists one record per CDR3 protein. In the table there are around 1,500,000 distinct CDR3 sequences, roughly 27% of which are singletons. Healthy Russian Caucasian donors spanned ages 6 to 90 years. The genes are TRBV4-1 and TRBJ1-2; D is undetermined. Material for sequencing was blood. The source is a woman aged 30 to 39 in good health. CDR3 nucleotide sequence: TGCGCCAGCAGCCAAGACCCGACAAGCTATGGCTACACCTTC. As protein: CASSQDPTSYGYTF.